The source of this T cell receptor (beta chain) is a study of neurological immune-mediated disorders (dated by TCRdb to about 2019). Looking at the study overall: Using UMI-based sequencing, the study compared peripheral blood TCR-beta repertoires from patients with HTLV-I-associated myelopathy (HAM/TSP), patients with multiple sclerosis, and healthy controls. Alongside PBMC samples, the set of fewer than 110 TCR-beta libraries contained longitudinal samples, technical triplicates, and paired CD4+ and CD8+ T-cell subsets that had been sorted. Longitudinal HAM/TSP donors and healthy donors each had 3 time-points at intervals of about 3-40 months. The cohort included approximately 68 subjects: some 14 with HAM/TSP, around 34 with multiple sclerosis, and approximately 20 healthy controls. The paper's findings and limits, for the study overall: No identical CDR3 amino acid sequences were shared among expanded clones across subjects, suggesting private TCR-beta repertoires in all groups. TCR clonal expansion was highest in HAM/TSP patients and lowest in MS patients, with MS patients falling below even healthy controls.

Spanning cysteine to phenylalanine, the CDR3 consists of 15 amino acids. CDR3 DNA only is kept here, 45 bases in frame from base 1. The junction shows trimming of 7 bases on V and 0 bases on J, plus 10 bases between the germline ends. Looking up the germline V gene yields CDR1 MNHEY and CDR2 SVGEGT. The sample's time point label is to be understood as: longitudinal time-point 1 (baseline). For the unsorted PBMC libraries, 2 million PBMCs were stored in RNAlater at -80 degrees C until RNA extraction and were used to generate the libraries. Peripheral blood was subjected to Ficoll-Hypaque density gradient centrifugation to isolate PBMCs, which were then cryopreserved in liquid nitrogen. This clonotype was seen at least ten times. What this receptor recognizes is not known. No much larger clone exists at a distance of one base, and base qualities are not known. To synthesize cDNA, template-switch 5'RACE was performed with a primer carrying a 10-nucleotide random unique molecular identifier so that each TCR transcript was tagged. Every sequencing run yielded over 170 million TCR-beta sequences covering 15-18 subjects. Total RNA was extracted with the RNeasy kit. The KAPA Real-time Library Amplification kit was used to amplify TCR-beta VDJ regions with primers for the TCR constant region and the 5'RACE anchor. Sample indexes and Illumina adaptors were added in a first PCR, and a second PCR then increased library yield. The roughly 650 bp TCR product was size-selected on a 2% E-gel SizeSelection system after Ampure bead purification. Library quality was checked on a Bioanalyzer, concentration was measured with Qubit, and libraries were quantified with the Kapa Library Quantification kit before pooling. An Illumina HiSeq 2500 was used to sequence the libraries paired-end at 2 x 150 bp. To increase sequence diversity, roughly 24-31% phiX was spiked into each library pool. Regarding the original processing steps: The UMI-based MiGEC pipeline processed quality-filtered reads and removed over 80% of raw TCR sequences during error correction. VDJ genes were aligned to IMGT germline references, and clonotypes were defined by unique CDR3 amino acid sequence plus V-J genes. Clonal expansion, Shannon diversity and CDR3 relatedness were evaluated with VDJtools (CalcPairwiseDistances, ClusterSamples), while phylogenetic trees were built in CLCbio workbench. Expanded clones were defined as having at least 8 unique UMIs, based on coefficient-of-variation modelling across technical triplicates. The public reads were reanalyzed by TCRdb: fastp trimming at Q25, MiXCR alignment, in-frame beta chains only. Identical CDR3 proteins give one entry, which carries the most common genes and DNA. In this record, the V and J calls reflect TCRdb's handling and not the investigators' own analysis. The sample records over 55,000 distinct CDR3 sequences, around 10% of which are singletons. Jointly, the top ten make up 6.6% of the sample.

The receptor was isolated from a male donor with HTLV-1-associated myelopathy (HAM/TSP). Material: PBMCs. The sequence joins TRBV6-2 or TRBV6-3 to TRBJ2-6, with the identity of the D gene unclear. The sequenced DNA is TGTGCCAGCACTAAAACGGGCTCTGGGGCCAACGTCCTGACTTTC. Translated, this gives CASTKTGSGANVLTF.